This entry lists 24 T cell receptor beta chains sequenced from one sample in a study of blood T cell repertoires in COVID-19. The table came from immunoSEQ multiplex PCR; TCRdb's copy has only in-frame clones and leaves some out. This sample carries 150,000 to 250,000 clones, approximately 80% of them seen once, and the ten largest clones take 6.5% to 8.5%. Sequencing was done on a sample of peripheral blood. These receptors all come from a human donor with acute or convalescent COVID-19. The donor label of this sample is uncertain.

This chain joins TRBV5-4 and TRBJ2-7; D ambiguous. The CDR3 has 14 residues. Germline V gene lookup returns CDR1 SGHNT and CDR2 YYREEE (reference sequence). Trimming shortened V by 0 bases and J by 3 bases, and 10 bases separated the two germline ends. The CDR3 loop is CASSLGGKYYEQYF. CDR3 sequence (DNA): TGTGCCAGCAGCTTGGGTGGCAAATACTACGAGCAGTACTTC.

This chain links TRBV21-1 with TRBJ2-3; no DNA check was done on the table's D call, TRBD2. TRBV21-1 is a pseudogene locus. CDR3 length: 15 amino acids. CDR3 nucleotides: TGTGCCAAGGCGCCTCGGGGCGGGAGGTCCGGTACGCAGTATTTT. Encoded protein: CAKAPRGGRSGTQYF.

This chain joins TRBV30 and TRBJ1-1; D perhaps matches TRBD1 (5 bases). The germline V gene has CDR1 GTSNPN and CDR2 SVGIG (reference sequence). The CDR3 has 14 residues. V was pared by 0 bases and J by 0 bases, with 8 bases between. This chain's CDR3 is CAWSVGRVNTEAFF. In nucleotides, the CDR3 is TGTGCCTGGAGTGTAGGCAGGGTGAACACTGAAGCTTTCTTT.

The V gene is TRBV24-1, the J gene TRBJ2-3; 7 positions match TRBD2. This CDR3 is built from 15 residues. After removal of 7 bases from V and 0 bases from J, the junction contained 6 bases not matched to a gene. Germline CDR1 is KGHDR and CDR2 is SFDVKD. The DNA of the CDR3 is TGTGCCACCAGCTTGAGCGGGGCTAGCACAGATACGCAGTATTTT. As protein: CATSLSGASTDTQYF.

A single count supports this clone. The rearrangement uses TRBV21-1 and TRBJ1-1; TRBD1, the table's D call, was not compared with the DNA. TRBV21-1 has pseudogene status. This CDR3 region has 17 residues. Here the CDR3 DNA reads TGTGCCAGCAGCAAAAGCGCCAGGGGGCAGGCGAACACTGAAGCTTTCTTT. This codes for CASSKSARGQANTEAFF.

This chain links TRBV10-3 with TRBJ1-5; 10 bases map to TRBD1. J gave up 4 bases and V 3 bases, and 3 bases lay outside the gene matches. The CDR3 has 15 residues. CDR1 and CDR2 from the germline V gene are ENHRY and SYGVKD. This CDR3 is CAISEMDRGNQPQHF. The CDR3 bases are TGTGCCATCAGTGAAATGGACAGGGGGAATCAGCCCCAGCATTTT.

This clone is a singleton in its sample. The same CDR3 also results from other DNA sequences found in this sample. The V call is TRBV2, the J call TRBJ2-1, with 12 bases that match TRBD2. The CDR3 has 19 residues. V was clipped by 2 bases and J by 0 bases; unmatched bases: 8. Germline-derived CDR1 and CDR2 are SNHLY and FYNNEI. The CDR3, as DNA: TGTGCCAGCAGTGAAAGAGGACTAGCGGGACTTAGCTCCTACAATGAGCAGTTCTTC. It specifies CASSERGLAGLSSYNEQFF.

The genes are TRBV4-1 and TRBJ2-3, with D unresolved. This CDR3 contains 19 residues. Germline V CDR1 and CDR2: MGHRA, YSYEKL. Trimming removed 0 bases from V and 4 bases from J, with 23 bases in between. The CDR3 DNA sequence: TGCGCCAGCAGCCAAGAACTGTTAGGTCGATTAGCAGCTGCAGATACGCAGTATTTT. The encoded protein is CASSQELLGRLAAADTQYF.

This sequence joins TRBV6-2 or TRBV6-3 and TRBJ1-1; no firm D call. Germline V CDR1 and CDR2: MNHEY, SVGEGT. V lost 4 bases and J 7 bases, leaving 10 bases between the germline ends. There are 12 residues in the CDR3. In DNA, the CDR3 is TGTGCCAGCAGTTCTCAGGCTCTTGAAGCTTTCTTT. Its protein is CASSSQALEAFF.

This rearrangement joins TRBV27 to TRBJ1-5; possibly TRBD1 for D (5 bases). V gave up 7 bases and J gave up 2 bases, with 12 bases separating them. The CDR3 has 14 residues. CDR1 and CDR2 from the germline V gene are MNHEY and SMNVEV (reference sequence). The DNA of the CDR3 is TGTGCCAGCACTCTCCAGGGTGGCAATCAGCCCCAGCATTTT. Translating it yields CASTLQGGNQPQHF.

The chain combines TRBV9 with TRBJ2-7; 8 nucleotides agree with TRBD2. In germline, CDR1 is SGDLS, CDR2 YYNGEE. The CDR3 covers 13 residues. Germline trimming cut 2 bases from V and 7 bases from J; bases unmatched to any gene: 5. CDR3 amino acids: CASSVSPGGEQYF. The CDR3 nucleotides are TGTGCCAGCAGCGTCAGCCCGGGGGGGGAGCAGTACTTC.

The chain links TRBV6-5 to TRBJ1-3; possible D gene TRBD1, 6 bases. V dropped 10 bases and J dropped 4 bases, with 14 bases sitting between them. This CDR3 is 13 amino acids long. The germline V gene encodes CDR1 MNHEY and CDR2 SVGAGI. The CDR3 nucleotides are TGTGCCACCACGACAGGCTTCGGAAACACCATATATTTT. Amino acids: CATTTGFGNTIYF.

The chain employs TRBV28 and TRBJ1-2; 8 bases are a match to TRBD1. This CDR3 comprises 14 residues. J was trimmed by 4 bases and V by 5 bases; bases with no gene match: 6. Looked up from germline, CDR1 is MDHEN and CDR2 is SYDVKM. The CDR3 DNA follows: TGTGCCAGCAGTCCCCTGGACAGGGTCTATGGCTACACCTTC. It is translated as CASSPLDRVYGYTF.

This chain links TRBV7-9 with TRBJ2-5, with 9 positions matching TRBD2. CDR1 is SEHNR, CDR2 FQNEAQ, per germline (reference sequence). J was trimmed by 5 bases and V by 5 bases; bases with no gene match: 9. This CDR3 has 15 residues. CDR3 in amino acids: CASSLLGLAIETQYF. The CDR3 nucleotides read TGTGCCAGCAGCCTTCTGGGACTAGCTATCGAGACCCAGTACTTC. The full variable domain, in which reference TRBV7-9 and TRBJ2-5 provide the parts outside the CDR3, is DTGVSQNPRHKITKRGQNVTFRCDPISEHNRLYWYRQTLGQGPEFLTYFQNEAQLEKSRLLSDRFSAERPKGSFSTLEIQRTEQGDSAMYLCASSLLGLAIETQYFGPGTRLLVL.

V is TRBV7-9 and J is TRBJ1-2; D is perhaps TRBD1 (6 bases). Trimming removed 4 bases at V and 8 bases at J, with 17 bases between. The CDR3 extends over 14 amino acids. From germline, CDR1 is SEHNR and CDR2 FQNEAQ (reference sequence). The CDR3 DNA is TGTGCCAGCAGCTCGACTGGGACACGAAAAGGCTACACCTTC. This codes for CASSSTGTRKGYTF.

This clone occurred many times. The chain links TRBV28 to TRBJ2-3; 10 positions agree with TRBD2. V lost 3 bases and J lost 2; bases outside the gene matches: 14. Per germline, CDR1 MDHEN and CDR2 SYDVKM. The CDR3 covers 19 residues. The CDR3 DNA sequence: TGTGCCAGCAGTTTGGGGAGCGGGAGGGCACCCATGGACACAGATACGCAGTATTTT. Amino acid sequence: CASSLGSGRAPMDTDTQYF.

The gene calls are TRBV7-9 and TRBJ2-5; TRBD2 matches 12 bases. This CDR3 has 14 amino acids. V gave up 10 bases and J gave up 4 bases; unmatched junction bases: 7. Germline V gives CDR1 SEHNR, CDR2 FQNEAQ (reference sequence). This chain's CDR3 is CAIGLAGRSETQYF. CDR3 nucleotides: TGTGCCATCGGACTAGCGGGAAGGTCAGAGACCCAGTACTTC.

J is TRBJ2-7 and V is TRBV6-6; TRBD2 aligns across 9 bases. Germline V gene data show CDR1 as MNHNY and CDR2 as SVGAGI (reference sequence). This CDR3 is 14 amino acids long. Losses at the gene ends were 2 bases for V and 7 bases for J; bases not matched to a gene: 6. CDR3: CASSYGAGGLEQYF. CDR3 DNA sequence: TGTGCCAGCAGTTACGGAGCGGGAGGTTTAGAGCAGTACTTC.

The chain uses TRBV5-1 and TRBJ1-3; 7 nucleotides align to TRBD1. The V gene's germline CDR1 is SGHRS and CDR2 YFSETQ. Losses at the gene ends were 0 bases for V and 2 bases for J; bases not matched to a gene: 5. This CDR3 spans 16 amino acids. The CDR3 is CASSLEAGTAGNTIYF. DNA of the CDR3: TGCGCCAGCAGCTTGGAGGCCGGGACAGCTGGAAACACCATATATTTT.

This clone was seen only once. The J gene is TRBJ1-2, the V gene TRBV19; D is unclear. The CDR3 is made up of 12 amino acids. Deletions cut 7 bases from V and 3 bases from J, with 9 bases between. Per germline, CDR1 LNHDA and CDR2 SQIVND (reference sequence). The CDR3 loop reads CASKTDYYGYTF. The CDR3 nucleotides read TGTGCCAGTAAGACGGACTACTATGGCTACACCTTC.

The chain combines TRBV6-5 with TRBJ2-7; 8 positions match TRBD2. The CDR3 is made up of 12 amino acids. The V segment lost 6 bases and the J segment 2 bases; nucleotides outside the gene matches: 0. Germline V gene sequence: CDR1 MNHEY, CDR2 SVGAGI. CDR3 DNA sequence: TGTGCCAGCAGAGCGGGAGCCTACGAGCAGTACTTC. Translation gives CASRAGAYEQYF.

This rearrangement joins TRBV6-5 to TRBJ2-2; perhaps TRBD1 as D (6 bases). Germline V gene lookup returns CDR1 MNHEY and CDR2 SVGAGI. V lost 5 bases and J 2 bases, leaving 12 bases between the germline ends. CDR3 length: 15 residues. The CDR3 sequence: CASSRTGSNTGELFF. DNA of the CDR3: TGTGCCAGCAGTCGTACAGGGAGTAACACCGGGGAGCTGTTTTTT.

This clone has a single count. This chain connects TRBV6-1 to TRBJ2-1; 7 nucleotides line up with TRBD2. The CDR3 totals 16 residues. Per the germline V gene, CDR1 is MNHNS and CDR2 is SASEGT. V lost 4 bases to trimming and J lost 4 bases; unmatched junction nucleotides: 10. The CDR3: CASSVSLWGGYNEQFF. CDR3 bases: TGTGCCAGCAGTGTTTCCCTTTGGGGGGGGTACAATGAGCAGTTCTTC.

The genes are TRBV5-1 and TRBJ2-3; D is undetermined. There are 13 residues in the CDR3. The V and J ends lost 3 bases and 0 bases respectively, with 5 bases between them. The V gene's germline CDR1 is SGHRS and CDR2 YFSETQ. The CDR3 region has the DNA TGCGCCAGCAGCTCCCTTAGCACAGATACGCAGTATTTT. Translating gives CASSSLSTDTQYF.